The rows below give T cell receptor beta chains drawn from one sample of a study of CD8 T cells in ankylosing spondylitis. Each CDR3 protein gets one entry after TCRdb re-called the 5' RACE reads with MiXCR. Of just over 350,000 distinct CDR3 sequences in the sample, 20% were seen once. Sequencing was performed on blood, either unsorted or a sorted T cell fraction (not recorded which). These receptors originate from a male donor with ankylosing spondylitis or in good health (not recorded which). Both conserved end residues are part of each CDR3. D genes are given only for firm matches. Only some rows state a clone size, as once, few, many or a class for expanded clones.

j_call d_call clone_size v_call cdr3_aa cdr3_nt
TRBJ2-3 . many TRBV7-6 CASSLASGLGGADTQYF TGTGCCAGCAGCTTAGCGTCGGGCTTGGGTGGTGCAGATACGCAGTATTTT
TRBJ2-3 . few TRBV12-3/TRBV12-4 CASSLGARGADTQYF TGTGCCAGCAGTTTAGGGGCCAGGGGCGCAGATACGCAGTATTTT
TRBJ1-2 . many TRBV12-3/TRBV12-4 CASTVDSQNYGYTF TGTGCCAGCACCGTGGACAGTCAGAACTATGGCTACACCTTC
TRBJ2-1 . few TRBV9 CASSVDGRQQFF TGTGCCAGCAGCGTAGACGGTCGTCAGCAGTTCTTC
TRBJ2-5 . few TRBV6-1 CASSPPPDGETQYF TGTGCCAGCAGTCCCCCGCCTGATGGGGAGACCCAGTACTTC
TRBJ2-2 TRBD1 few TRBV20-1 CSAGQGWGTGELFF TGCAGTGCGGGACAGGGGTGGGGCACCGGGGAGCTGTTTTTT
TRBJ2-1 . few TRBV4-2 CASSQMPVDWSSYNEQFF TGTGCCAGCAGCCAAATGCCCGTCGACTGGAGCTCCTACAATGAGCAGTTCTTC
TRBJ2-7 . few TRBV12-3/TRBV12-4 CASRPSLEYEQYF TGTGCCAGCAGACCGAGTCTAGAATACGAGCAGTACTTC
TRBJ2-1 . . TRBV4-2 CASSPGAGWGNEQFF TGTGCCAGCAGCCCTGGGGCAGGGTGGGGGAATGAGCAGTTCTTC
TRBJ2-2 . few TRBV13 CASSLGGYGGELFF TGTGCCAGCAGCTTAGGGGGCTACGGAGGGGAGCTGTTTTTT
TRBJ2-1 . . TRBV16 CASSQFPYNEQFF TGTGCCAGCAGCCAATTTCCCTACAATGAGCAGTTCTTC
TRBJ2-3 TRBD2 . TRBV7-2 CASSATGLPVTDTQYF TGTGCCAGCAGCGCAACGGGACTACCAGTCACAGATACGCAGTATTTT
TRBJ2-7 . . TRBV3-1 CASSQDVDTYYEQYF TGTGCCAGCAGCCAAGATGTGGACACATACTACGAGCAGTACTTC
TRBJ2-1 . few TRBV21-1 CASSHKGEGQGPYNEQFF TGTGCCAGCAGCCACAAGGGCGAGGGACAGGGTCCCTACAATGAGCAGTTCTTC
TRBJ2-3 TRBD2 few TRBV7-8 CASSLAVVAGASTDTQYF TGTGCCAGCAGCTTAGCGGTGGTAGCGGGGGCTAGCACAGATACGCAGTATTTT
TRBJ2-1 . . TRBV11-1 CASSYRGKQFF TGTGCCAGCAGCTACCGGGGGAAGCAGTTCTTC
TRBJ2-5 . . TRBV7-9 CASTPLLGHQETQYF TGTGCCAGCACCCCCCTCCTGGGACACCAAGAGACCCAGTACTTC
TRBJ1-1 TRBD1 . TRBV10-2 CASRGTGAEAFF TGCGCCAGCAGGGGGACAGGGGCTGAAGCTTTCTTT
TRBJ1-5 . few TRBV7-9 CASSSSLGNQPQHF TGTGCCAGCAGCTCCAGTCTGGGCAATCAGCCCCAGCATTTT
TRBJ2-3 TRBD2 few TRBV7-9 CASSLEPAGVGTDTQYF TGTGCCAGCAGCTTAGAACCGGCGGGGGTCGGCACAGATACGCAGTATTTT
TRBJ2-3 . few TRBV29-1 CSGSPRRAGLEGTQYF TGCAGCGGTTCACCTCGGAGAGCAGGGTTGGAGGGTACGCAGTATTTT
TRBJ2-3 TRBD1 few TRBV12-3/TRBV12-4 CASSHQTGVTDTQYF TGTGCCAGCAGCCACCAAACAGGGGTCACAGATACGCAGTATTTT
TRBJ2-6 . . TRBV19 CASSTSRLGGPGANVLTF TGTGCCAGTAGTACCTCGCGGCTAGGGGGGCCAGGGGCCAACGTCCTGACTTTC
TRBJ1-4 . few TRBV20-1 CSAREDETIDEKLFF TGCAGTGCTAGAGAGGACGAAACTATCGATGAAAAACTGTTTTTT
TRBJ2-7 . few TRBV20-1 CSARNQYEQYF TGCAGTGCTCGAAACCAGTACGAGCAGTACTTC
TRBJ2-1 . few TRBV12-3/TRBV12-4 CASSFEGGSNEQFF TGTGCCAGCAGTTTTGAGGGGGGGTCGAATGAGCAGTTCTTC
TRBJ2-1 . . TRBV7-9 CASSLARETEQFF TGTGCCAGCAGCTTAGCTCGGGAGACTGAGCAGTTCTTC
TRBJ1-5 . . TRBV5-5 CASSLLGGFSNQPQHF TGTGCCAGCAGCTTGTTGGGGGGCTTTAGCAATCAGCCCCAGCATTTT
TRBJ2-1 TRBD2 . TRBV12-3/TRBV12-4 CASSSLLAGVYDEQFF TGTGCCAGCAGCTCACTTTTAGCGGGGGTCTACGATGAGCAGTTCTTC
TRBJ1-2 . . TRBV12-5 CASGFFNYGYTF TGTGCTAGTGGTTTTTTCAACTATGGCTACACCTTC
TRBJ2-3 TRBD2 . TRBV18 CASSRTSGGYTDTQYF TGTGCCAGCTCAAGGACTAGCGGGGGGTACACAGATACGCAGTATTTT
TRBJ2-3 . many TRBV12-3/TRBV12-4 CASSLPGLADTQYF TGTGCCAGCAGTTTACCGGGGCTGGCAGATACGCAGTATTTT
TRBJ2-7 . few TRBV7-8 CASSLGGTRYEQYF TGTGCCAGCAGTCTTGGGGGGACGAGATACGAGCAGTACTTC
TRBJ1-1 . . TRBV5-6 CASSLFESPEAFF TGTGCCAGCAGCTTGTTTGAATCACCTGAAGCTTTCTTT
TRBJ1-2 . many TRBV9 CASSVDGYGYTF TGTGCCAGCAGCGTAGACGGTTATGGCTACACCTTC
TRBJ2-1 TRBD2 . TRBV20-1 CSEKSGGTYNEQFF TGCAGTGAGAAGAGCGGGGGGACCTACAATGAGCAGTTCTTC
TRBJ2-7 . few TRBV9 CASSAGPGTELLGQYF TGTGCCAGCAGCGCCGGGCCGGGGACCGAGCTATTGGGGCAGTACTTC
TRBJ2-3 TRBD2 . TRBV11-1 CASSLRTSGYADTQYF TGTGCCAGCAGCCTCCGGACTAGCGGGTATGCAGATACGCAGTATTTT
TRBJ2-5 TRBD1 few TRBV29-1 CSLKPRDRRGTQYF TGCAGCTTAAAACCCCGGGACAGGCGGGGGACCCAGTACTTC
TRBJ2-7 TRBD2 . TRBV3-1 CASSQTIAGIKDEQYF TGTGCCAGCAGCCAAACTATAGCGGGGATTAAGGACGAGCAGTACTTC
TRBJ2-7 TRBD1 . TRBV4-2 CASSQVGTGGYEQYF TGTGCCAGCAGCCAAGTTGGGACAGGGGGGTACGAGCAGTACTTC
TRBJ2-7 TRBD2 . TRBV11-1 CASSLYGGGLPGAADEQYF TGTGCCAGCAGCTTATACGGGGGGGGTTTGCCAGGGGCCGCTGACGAGCAGTACTTC
TRBJ2-5 TRBD2 many TRBV4-1 CASSQPGLQETQYF TGTGCCAGCAGCCAACCGGGACTACAAGAGACCCAGTACTTC
TRBJ2-7 TRBD2 few TRBV27 CASRPTSGGPQYEQYF TGTGCCAGCAGACCGACTAGCGGGGGGCCTCAATACGAGCAGTACTTC
TRBJ2-6 . few TRBV12-3/TRBV12-4 CASSWFFGVPNVLTF TGTGCCAGCAGTTGGTTTTTTGGGGTGCCCAACGTCCTGACTTTC
TRBJ2-1 TRBD2 few TRBV28 CASSKLAGGRDEQFF TGTGCCAGCAGTAAGCTAGCGGGGGGGAGGGATGAGCAGTTCTTC